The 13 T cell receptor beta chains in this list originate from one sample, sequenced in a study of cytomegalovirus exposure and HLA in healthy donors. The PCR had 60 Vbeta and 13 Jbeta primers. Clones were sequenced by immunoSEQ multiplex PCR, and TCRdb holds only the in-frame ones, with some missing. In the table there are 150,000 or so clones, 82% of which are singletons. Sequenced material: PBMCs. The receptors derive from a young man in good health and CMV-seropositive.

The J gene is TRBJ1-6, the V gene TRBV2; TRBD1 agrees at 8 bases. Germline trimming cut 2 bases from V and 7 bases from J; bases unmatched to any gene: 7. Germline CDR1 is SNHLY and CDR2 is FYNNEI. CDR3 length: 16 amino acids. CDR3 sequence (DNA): TGTGCCAGCAGTGAATCGCAGGGGGCAGGGAATTCACCCCTCCACTTT. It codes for CASSESQGAGNSPLHF. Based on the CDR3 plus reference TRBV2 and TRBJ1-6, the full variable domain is EPEVTQTPSHQVTQMGQEVILRCVPISNHLYFYWYRQILGQKVEFLVSFYNNEISEKSEIFDDQFSVERPDGSNFTLKIRSTKLEDSAMYFCASSESQGAGNSPLHFGNGTRLTVT.

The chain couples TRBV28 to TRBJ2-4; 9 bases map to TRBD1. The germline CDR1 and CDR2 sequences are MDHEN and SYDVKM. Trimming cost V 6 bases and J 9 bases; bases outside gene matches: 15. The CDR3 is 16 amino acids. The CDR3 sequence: CASSLPPGQGVSIQYF. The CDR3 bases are TGTGCCAGCAGCCTACCACCGGGACAGGGAGTGAGCATTCAGTACTTC.

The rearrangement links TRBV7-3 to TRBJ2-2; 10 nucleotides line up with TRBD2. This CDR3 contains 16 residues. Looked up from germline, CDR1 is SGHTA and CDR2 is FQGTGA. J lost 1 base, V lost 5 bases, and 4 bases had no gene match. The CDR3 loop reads CASSSVAGGNTGELFF. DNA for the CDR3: TGTGCCAGCAGCAGTGTAGCGGGAGGGAACACCGGGGAGCTGTTTTTT. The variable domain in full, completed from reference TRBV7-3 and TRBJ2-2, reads GAGVSQTPSNKVTEKGKYVELRCDPISGHTALYWYRQSLGQGPEFLIYFQGTGAADDSGLPNDRFFAVRPEGSVSTLKIQRTERGDSAVYLCASSSVAGGNTGELFFGEGSRLTVL.

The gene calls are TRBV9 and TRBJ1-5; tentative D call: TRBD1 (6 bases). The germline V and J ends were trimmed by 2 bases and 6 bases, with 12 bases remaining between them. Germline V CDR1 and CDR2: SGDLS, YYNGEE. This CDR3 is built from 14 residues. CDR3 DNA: TGTGCCAGCAGCGTTGGGGGAGGGGGTCAGCCCCAGCATTTT. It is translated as CASSVGGGGQPQHF.

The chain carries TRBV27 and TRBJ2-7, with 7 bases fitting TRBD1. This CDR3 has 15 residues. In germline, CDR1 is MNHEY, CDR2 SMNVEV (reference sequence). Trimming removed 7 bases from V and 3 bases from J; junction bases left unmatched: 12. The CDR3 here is CASTAGQAPFYEQYF. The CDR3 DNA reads TGTGCCAGCACCGCCGGACAGGCGCCATTCTACGAGCAGTACTTC.

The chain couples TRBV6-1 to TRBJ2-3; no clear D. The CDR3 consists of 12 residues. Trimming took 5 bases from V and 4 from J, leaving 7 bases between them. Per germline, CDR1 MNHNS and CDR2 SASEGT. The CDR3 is CASSFAADTQYF. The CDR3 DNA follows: TGTGCCAGCAGTTTTGCGGCAGATACGCAGTATTTT.

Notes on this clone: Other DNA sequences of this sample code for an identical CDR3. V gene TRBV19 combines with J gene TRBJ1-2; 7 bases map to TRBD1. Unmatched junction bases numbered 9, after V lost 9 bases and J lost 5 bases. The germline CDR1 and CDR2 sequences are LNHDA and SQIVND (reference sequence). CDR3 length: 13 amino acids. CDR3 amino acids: CASSPSDRYGYTF. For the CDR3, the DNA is TGTGCCAGCAGTCCTTCGGACAGGTATGGCTACACCTTC.

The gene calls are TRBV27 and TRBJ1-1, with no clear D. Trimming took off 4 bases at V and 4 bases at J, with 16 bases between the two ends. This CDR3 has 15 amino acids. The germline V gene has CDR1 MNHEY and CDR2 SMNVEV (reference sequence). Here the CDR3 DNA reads TGTGCCAGCAGTTCAGCTGGTCCGACTGGCACTGAAGCTTTCTTT. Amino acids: CASSSAGPTGTEAFF.

The DNA for the CDR3 is TGTGCCAGCAGTTCTATGGGGGAGGGCCAAGAGACCCAGTACTTC. Its translation is CASSSMGEGQETQYF. The chain employs TRBV6-5 and TRBJ2-5; TRBD2 agrees at 7 bases. The J segment lost 1 base and the V segment lost 4 bases, leaving 6 bases of the junction unmatched. CDR3 length: 15 residues. Germline CDR1 and CDR2: MNHEY and SVGAGI.

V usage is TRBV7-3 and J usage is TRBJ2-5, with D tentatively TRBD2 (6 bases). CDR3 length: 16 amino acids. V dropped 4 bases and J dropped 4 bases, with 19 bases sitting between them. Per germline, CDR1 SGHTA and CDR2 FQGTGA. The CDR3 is CASSSTGLQGAETQYF. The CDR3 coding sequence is TGTGCCAGCAGCTCCACGGGACTTCAGGGCGCAGAGACCCAGTACTTC.

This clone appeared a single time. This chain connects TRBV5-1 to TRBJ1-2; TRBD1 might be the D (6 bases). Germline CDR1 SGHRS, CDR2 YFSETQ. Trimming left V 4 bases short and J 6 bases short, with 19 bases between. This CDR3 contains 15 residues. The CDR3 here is CASSIFRGAGDGYTF. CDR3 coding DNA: TGCGCCAGCAGCATCTTTCGTGGGGCAGGGGATGGCTACACCTTC.

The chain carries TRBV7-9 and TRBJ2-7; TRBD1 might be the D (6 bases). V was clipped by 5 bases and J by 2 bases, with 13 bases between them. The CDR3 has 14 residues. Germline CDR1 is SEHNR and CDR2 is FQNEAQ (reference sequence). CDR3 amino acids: CASSPSDRPYEQYF. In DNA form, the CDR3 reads TGTGCCAGCAGCCCCTCGGACAGACCCTACGAGCAGTACTTC. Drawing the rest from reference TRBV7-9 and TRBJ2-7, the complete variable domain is DTGVSQNPRHKITKRGQNVTFRCDPISEHNRLYWYRQTLGQGPEFLTYFQNEAQLEKSRLLSDRFSAERPKGSFSTLEIQRTEQGDSAMYLCASSPSDRPYEQYFGPGTRLTVT.

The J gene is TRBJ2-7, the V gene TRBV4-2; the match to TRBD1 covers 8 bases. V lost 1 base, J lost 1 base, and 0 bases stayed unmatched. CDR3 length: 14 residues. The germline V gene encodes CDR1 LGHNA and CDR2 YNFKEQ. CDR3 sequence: CASSQGQGSYEQYF. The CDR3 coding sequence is TGTGCCAGCAGCCAAGGACAGGGGTCCTACGAGCAGTACTTC.